Described below is a single T cell receptor beta chain sequence and its context. This record comes from a study of T cell changes during pregnancy in multiple sclerosis. This table comes from immunoSEQ multiplex PCR, and its TCRdb copy is limited to in-frame clones, with some not included. The table includes around 36,000 clones, approximately 92% detected once. V shed 6 bases and J shed 8 bases, with 13 bases lying between them. The CDR3 spans 13 residues. Looked up from germline, CDR1 is MNHNY and CDR2 is SVGAGI (reference sequence). This TCR was sampled from a female donor with multiple sclerosis, enrolled in a pregnancy study. The material sequenced was CD8+ T cells from peripheral blood mononuclear cells, taken in the first trimester of pregnancy. The chain carries TRBV6-6 and TRBJ1-4; D gene uncertain. The CDR3, as DNA: TGTGCCAGCAGGGAGGGCATGGAGGAAAAACTGTTTTTT. It codes for CASREGMEEKLFF.